This T cell receptor beta chain was observed in a study of blood T cells in healthy people across ages. Study conclusions and caveats: Estimated diversity that came from one million T cells was considered an underestimate.

With a J-beta primer mix and a sample-barcoded 5' primer, a second PCR ran about 7 to 12 cycles. One entry per CDR3 protein, called by TCRdb with MiXCR from the 5' RACE reads. Here the sample spans about 1.4 million distinct CDR3 sequences, around 59% being singletons. The CDR3 covers 17 residues. V was cut by 5 bases and J by 0 bases, with 14 bases left in between. The germline V gene encodes CDR1 ENHRY and CDR2 SYGVKD. This clonotype showed up just a few times. Its matching antigen is unknown. The rearrangement links TRBV10-3 to TRBJ2-6; the D gene is possibly TRBD2 (5 bases). The sequence came from a man between 18 and 29 years old in good health. The material sequenced was blood. The CDR3 DNA is TGTGCCATCAGTAAGCCGAGGGAACCCTCTGGGGCCAACGTCCTGACTTTC. Its protein is CAISKPREPSGANVLTF.